This TCR beta chain is from a study of tumor-infiltrating lymphocytes in primary liver carcinoma. Background on the study: Surgeons treated the primary liver carcinoma of the patients by surgical resection. Whole-study results and caveats: Tumor region pairs showed greater overlap than either tumor-adjacent or tumor-blood pairs did.

This clonotype showed up just once. Its cognate antigen is unknown. Unsorted whole blood yielded the blood RNA, and germline DNA was also extracted. In germline, CDR1 is KGHDR, CDR2 SFDVKD. There are 12 residues in the CDR3. TCR beta cDNA was reverse-transcribed from approximately 0.45 ug of total RNA. The reaction used a constant-region primer and ProtoScript II reverse transcriptase. A slightly modified ARM-PCR protocol with three nested multiplex PCR rounds produced these TCR beta libraries. For around 9 cycles apiece, the opening two PCR rounds ran with TRBV1-TRBV30 forward primers and a C-beta reverse primer. MiXCR, applied by TCRdb to the multiplex PCR reads, yields one record per CDR3 protein. The sample yields about 320,000 distinct CDR3 sequences, less than 75% seen once.

This clonotype was sampled from a man aged 35 to 55 with primary liver carcinoma and hepatitis B virus infection. The chain recombines TRBV24-1 with TRBJ2-3, with D possibly being TRBD2 (7 bases). Sequenced: peripheral blood. The CDR3 nucleotides are TGTACCGTCGAAGTCGGGGGGCGTTCGCAGTATTTT. The encoded protein is CTVEVGGRSQYF.